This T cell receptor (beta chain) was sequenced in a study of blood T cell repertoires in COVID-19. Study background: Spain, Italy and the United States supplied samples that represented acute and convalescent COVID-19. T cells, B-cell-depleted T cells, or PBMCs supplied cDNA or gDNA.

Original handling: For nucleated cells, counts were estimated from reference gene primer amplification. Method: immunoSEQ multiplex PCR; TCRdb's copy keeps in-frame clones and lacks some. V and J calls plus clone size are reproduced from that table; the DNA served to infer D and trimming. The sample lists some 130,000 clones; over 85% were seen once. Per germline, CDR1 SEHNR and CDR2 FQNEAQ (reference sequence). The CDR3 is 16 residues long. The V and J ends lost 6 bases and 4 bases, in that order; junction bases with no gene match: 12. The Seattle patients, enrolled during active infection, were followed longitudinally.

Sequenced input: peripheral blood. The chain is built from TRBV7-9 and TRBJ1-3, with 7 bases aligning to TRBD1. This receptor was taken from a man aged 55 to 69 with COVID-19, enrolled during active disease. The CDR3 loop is CASRIYRGTGGNTIYF. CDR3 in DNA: TGTGCCAGCAGAATATACAGGGGAACGGGCGGAAACACCATATATTTT.